This T cell receptor beta chain was sequenced during a study of blood T cell repertoires in COVID-19. In the study overall: Some COVID-19 samples were acute and others convalescent; all came from the United States, Italy and Spain.

Only in-frame clones appear in the TCRdb table, and some are missing; sequencing was by immunoSEQ multiplex PCR. The sample records approximately 290,000 clones, 80% to 95% being singletons. Trimming took off 5 bases at V and 5 bases at J, with 14 bases between the two ends. The CDR3 is 14 residues long. Germline V gene lookup returns CDR1 SNHLY and CDR2 FYNNEI. The clonotype was recovered from a woman in her twenties or thirties with COVID-19, enrolled during active disease. The chain recombines TRBV2 with TRBJ2-3, with D perhaps TRBD2 (7 bases). Sequencing was performed on peripheral blood. Here the CDR3 reads CASSWGGLQDTQYF. The CDR3 bases are TGTGCCAGCAGTTGGGGGGGGCTCCAAGATACGCAGTATTTT.